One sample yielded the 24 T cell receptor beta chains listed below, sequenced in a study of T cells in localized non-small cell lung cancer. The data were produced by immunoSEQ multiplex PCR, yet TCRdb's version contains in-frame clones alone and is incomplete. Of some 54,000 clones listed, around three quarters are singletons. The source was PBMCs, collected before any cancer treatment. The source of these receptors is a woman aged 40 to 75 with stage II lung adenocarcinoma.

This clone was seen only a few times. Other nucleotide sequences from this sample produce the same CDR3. Written as DNA, the CDR3 is TGTGCCAGCAGCTTACTCCTGGACACTGAAGCTTTCTTT. Translated: CASSLLLDTEAFF. This rearrangement joins TRBV7-3 to TRBJ1-1, with D hard to call. The CDR3 has 13 residues. V gave up 2 bases and J gave up 3 bases, with 7 bases separating them. Germline CDR1 is SGHTA and CDR2 is FQGTGA.

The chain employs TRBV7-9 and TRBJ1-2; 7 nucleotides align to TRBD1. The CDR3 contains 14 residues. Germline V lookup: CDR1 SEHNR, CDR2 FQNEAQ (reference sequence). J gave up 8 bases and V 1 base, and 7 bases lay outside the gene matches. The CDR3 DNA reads TGTGCCAGCAGCTTAGGTGACAGGGAGGGAGGCTACACCTTC. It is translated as CASSLGDREGGYTF.

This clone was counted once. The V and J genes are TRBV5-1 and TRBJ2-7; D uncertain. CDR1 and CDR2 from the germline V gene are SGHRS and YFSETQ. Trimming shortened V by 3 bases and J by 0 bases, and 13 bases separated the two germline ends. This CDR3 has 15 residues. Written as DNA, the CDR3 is TGCGCCAGCAGCTCTTTGGTCGGAGCCTCCTACGAGCAGTACTTC. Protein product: CASSSLVGASYEQYF.

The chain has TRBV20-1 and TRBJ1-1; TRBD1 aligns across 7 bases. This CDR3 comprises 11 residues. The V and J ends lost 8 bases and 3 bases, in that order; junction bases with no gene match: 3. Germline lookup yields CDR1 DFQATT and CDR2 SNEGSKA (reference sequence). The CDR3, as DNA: TGCAGTCCAGGGGGGGACACTGAAGCTTTCTTT. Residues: CSPGGDTEAFF.

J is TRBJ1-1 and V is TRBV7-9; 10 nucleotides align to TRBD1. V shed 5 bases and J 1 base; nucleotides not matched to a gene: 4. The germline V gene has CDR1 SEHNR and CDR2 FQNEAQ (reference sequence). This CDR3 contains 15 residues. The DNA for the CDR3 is TGTGCCAGCAGCCTGTGGGACAGGGGGAACACTGAAGCTTTCTTT. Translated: CASSLWDRGNTEAFF.

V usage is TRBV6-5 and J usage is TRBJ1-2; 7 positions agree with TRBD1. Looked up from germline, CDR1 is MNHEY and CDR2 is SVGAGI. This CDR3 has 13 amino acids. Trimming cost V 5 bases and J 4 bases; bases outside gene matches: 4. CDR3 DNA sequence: TGTGCCAGCAGTAACAGGGGTCCCTATGGCTACACCTTC. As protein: CASSNRGPYGYTF.

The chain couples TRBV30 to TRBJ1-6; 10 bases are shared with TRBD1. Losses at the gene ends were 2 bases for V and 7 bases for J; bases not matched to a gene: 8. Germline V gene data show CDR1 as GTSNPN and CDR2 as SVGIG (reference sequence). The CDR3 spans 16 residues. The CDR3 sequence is CAWSPYRDRGNSPLHF. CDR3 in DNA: TGTGCCTGGAGTCCCTACCGGGACAGGGGAAATTCACCCCTCCACTTT.

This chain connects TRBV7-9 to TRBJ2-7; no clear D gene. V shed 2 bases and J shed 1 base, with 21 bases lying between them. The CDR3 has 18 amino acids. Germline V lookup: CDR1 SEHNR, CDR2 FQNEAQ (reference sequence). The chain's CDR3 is CASSLYQGPQGSSYEQYF. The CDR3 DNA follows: TGTGCCAGCAGCTTATACCAAGGGCCCCAAGGCTCATCCTACGAGCAGTACTTC.

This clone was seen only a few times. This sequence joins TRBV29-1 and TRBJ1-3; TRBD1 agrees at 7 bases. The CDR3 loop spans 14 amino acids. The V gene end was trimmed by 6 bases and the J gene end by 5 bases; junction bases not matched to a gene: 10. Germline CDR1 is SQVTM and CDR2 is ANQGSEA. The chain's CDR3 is CSVSRDSGRNTIYF. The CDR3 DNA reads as TGCAGCGTGAGCCGGGACAGCGGTCGAAACACCATATATTTT.

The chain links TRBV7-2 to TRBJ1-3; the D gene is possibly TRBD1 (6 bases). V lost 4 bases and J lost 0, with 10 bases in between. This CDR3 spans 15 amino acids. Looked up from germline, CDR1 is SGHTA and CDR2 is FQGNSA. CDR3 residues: CASSSLGGSGNTIYF. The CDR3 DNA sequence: TGTGCCAGCAGCTCCCTAGGGGGCTCTGGAAACACCATATATTTT.

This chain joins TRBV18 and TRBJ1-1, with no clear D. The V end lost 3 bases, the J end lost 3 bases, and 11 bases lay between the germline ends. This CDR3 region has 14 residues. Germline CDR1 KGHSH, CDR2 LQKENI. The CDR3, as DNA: TGTGCCAGCTCACCCTCGGCACTAGACACTGAAGCTTTCTTT. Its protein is CASSPSALDTEAFF.

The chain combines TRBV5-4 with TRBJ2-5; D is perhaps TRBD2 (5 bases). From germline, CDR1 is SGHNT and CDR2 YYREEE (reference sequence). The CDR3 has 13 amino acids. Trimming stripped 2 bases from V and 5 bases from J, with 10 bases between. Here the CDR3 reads CASSLVGAETQYF. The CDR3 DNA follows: TGTGCCAGCAGCTTAGTGGGAGCGGAGACCCAGTACTTC.

CDR3 bases: TGTGCCAGCAGTCTCTCCGGACAGGGGAAGGGAAACATTCAGTACTTC. It codes for CASSLSGQGKGNIQYF. The rearrangement links TRBV28 to TRBJ2-4; 9 bases map to TRBD1. CDR1 is MDHEN, CDR2 SYDVKM, per germline. V was clipped by 5 bases and J by 6 bases; unmatched bases: 11. This CDR3 comprises 16 residues.

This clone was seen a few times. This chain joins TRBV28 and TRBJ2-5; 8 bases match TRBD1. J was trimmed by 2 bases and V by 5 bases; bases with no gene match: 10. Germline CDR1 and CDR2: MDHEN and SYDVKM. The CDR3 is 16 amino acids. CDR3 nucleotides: TGTGCCAGCAGTCCCACGACAGGGGACTTACAAGAGACCCAGTACTTC. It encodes CASSPTTGDLQETQYF.

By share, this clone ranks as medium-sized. CDR3 amino acids: CASSQDIAGGRSGANVLTF. The CDR3 region has the DNA TGCGCCAGCAGCCAAGACATCGCGGGGGGCCGTTCTGGGGCCAACGTCCTGACTTTC. V usage is TRBV4-1 and J usage is TRBJ2-6; TRBD2 aligns across 8 bases. CDR1 MGHRA and CDR2 YSYEKL come from the germline V gene. This CDR3 comprises 19 residues. V lost 0 bases and J lost 1; bases outside the gene matches: 8.

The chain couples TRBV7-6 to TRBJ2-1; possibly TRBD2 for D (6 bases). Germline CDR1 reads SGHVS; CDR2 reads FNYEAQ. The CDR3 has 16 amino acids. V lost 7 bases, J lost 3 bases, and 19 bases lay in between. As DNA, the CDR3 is TGTGCCAGCACCGTAGGAGGGGATCGTCGCTACAATGAGCAGTTCTTC. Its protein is CASTVGGDRRYNEQFF. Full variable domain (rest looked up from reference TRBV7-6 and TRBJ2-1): GAGVSQSPRYKVTKRGQDVALRCDPISGHVSLYWYRQALGQGPEFLTYFNYEAQQDKSGLPNDRFSAERPEGSISTLTIQRTEQRDSAMYRCASTVGGDRRYNEQFFGPGTRLTVL.

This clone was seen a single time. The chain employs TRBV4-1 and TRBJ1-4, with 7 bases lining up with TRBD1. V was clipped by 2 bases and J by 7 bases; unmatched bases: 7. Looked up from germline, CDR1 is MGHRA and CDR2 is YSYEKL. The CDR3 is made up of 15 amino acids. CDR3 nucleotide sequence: TGCGCCAGCAGCCAACCAGACAGGGAAGGTGAAAAACTGTTTTTT. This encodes CASSQPDREGEKLFF.

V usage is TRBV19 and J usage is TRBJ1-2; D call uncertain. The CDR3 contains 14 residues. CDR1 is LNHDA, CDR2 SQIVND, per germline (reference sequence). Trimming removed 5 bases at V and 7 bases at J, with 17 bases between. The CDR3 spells CASSLLEVFGGYTF. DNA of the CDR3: TGTGCCAGTAGTTTGTTGGAGGTCTTTGGTGGCTACACCTTC.

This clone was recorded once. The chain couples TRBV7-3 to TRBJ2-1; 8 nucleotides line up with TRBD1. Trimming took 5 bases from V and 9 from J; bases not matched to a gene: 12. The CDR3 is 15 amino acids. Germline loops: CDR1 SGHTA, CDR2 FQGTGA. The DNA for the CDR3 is TGTGCCAGCAGCCTAAGACAGGGGTTTAGCGGTGAGCAGTTCTTC. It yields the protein CASSLRQGFSGEQFF.

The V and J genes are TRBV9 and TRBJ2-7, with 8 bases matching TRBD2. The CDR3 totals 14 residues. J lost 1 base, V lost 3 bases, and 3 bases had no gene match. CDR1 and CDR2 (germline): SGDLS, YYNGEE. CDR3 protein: CASSGGLGSYEQYF. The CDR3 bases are TGTGCCAGCAGCGGGGGACTAGGGTCCTACGAGCAGTACTTC.

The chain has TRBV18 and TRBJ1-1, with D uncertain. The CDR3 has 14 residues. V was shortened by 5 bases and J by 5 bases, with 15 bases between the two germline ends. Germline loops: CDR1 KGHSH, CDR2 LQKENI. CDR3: CASSFQELGTEAFF. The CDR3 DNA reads TGTGCCAGCTCATTTCAGGAGCTGGGGACTGAAGCTTTCTTT.

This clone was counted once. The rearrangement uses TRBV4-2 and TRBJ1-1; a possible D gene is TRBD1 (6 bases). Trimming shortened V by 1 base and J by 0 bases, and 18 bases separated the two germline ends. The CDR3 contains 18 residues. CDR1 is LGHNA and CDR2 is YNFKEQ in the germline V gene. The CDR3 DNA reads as TGTGCCAGCAGCCAAGGGCGGGGGACAAATTCTTTGAACACTGAAGCTTTCTTT. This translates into CASSQGRGTNSLNTEAFF.

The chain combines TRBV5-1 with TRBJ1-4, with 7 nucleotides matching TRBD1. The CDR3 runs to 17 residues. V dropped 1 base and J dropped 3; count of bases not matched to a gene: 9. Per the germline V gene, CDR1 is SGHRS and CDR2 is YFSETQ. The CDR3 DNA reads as TGCGCCAGCAGCTTGAGCTACGTCGGGACAGCTAATGAAAAACTGTTTTTT. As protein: CASSLSYVGTANEKLFF.

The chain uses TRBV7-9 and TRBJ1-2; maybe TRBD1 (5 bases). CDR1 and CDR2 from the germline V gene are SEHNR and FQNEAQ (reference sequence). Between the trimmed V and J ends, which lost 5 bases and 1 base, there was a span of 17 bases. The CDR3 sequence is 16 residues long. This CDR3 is CASSVGGRELNYGYTF. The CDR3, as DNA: TGTGCCAGCAGCGTCGGGGGGAGGGAGCTTAACTATGGCTACACCTTC.